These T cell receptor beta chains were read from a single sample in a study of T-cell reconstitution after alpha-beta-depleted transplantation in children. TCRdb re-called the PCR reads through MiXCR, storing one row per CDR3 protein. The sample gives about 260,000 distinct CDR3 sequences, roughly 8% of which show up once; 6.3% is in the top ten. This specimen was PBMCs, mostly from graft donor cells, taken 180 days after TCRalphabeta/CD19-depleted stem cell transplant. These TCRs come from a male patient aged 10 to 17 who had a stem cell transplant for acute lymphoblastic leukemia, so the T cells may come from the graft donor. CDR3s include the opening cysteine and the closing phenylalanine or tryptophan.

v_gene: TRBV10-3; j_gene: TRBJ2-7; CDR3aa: CAISGTGSSYEQYF
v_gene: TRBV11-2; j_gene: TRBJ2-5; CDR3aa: CASSHPPGGAKGTQYF
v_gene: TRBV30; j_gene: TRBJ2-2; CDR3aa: CAWSGGQGSTGELFF
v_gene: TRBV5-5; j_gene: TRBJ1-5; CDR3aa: CASSLQGGGHSNQPQHF
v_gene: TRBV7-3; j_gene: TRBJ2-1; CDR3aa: CASSLHGSNEQFF
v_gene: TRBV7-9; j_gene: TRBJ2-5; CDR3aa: CASSPFGGIQYF
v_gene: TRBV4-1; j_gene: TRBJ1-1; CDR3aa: CASSQGRDTEAFF
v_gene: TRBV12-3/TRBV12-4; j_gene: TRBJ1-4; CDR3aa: CASRWNERGKLFF
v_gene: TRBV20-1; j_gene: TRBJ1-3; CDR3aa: CSARHSTLDPSGNTIYF
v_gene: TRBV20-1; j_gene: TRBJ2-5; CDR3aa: CSARGERTQYF
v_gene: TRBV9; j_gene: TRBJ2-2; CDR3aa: CASSPYWGSDTGELFF
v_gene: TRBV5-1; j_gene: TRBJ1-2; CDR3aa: CASSLEPRQNYGYTF
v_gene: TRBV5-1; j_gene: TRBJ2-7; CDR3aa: CASREGSYEQYF
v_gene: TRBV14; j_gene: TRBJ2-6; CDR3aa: CASSPGQGIPGANVLTF
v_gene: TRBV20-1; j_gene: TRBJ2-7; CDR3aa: CSARDLGGTLYEQYF
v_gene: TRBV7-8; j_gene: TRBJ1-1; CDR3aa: CASSFRDRERTEAFF
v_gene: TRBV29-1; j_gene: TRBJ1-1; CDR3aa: CSGQMNTEAFF
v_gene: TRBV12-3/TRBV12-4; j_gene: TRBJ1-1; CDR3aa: CASSTPGTGSTEAFF
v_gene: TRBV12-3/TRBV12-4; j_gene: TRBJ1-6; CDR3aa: CASTNRGNSPLHF
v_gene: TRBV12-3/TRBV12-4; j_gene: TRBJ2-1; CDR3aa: CASSLGGTSVYNEQFF
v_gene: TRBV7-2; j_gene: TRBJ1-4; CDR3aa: CASSPQWGINEKLFF
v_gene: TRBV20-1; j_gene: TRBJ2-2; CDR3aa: CSAREGRELFF
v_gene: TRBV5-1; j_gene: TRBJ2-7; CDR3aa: CASSWDGYEQYF
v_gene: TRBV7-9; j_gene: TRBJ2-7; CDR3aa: CASGGPGTSESGEQYF